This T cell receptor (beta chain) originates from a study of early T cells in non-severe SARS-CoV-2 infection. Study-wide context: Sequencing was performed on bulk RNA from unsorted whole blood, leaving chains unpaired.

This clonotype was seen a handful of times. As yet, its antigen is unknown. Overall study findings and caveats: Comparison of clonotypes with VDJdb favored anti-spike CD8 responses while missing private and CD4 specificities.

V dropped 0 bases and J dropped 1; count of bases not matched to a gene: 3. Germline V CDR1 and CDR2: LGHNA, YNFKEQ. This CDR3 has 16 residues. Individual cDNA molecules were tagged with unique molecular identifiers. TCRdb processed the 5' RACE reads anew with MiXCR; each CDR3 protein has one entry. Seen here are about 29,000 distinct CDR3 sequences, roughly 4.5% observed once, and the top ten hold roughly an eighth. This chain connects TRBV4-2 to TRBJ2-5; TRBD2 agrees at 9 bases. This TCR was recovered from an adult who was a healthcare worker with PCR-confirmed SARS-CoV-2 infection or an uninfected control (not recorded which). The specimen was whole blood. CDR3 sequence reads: CASSQDIAGVQETQYF. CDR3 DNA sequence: TGTGCCAGCAGCCAAGATATAGCGGGAGTCCAAGAGACCCAGTACTTC.